Following are 6 T cell receptor beta chains from one sample sequenced in a study of control samples from healthy donors and cancer patients. Assay used: immunoSEQ multiplex PCR; TCRdb lists only in-frame clones, some missing. The table shows tens of thousands of clones, with 82% occurring only once. Sequencing was done on a sample of blood. The receptors originated from a woman aged 55-70 years in good health.

This chain's CDR3 is CASSNQGTYGYTF. As DNA, the CDR3 is TGTGCCAGCAGTAATCAGGGTACCTATGGCTACACCTTC. J is TRBJ1-2 and V is TRBV27; D perhaps matches TRBD1 (5 bases). This CDR3 comprises 13 residues. The germline V gene encodes CDR1 MNHEY and CDR2 SMNVEV (reference sequence). V dropped 5 bases and J dropped 4 bases, with 11 bases sitting between them.

This chain connects TRBV7-2 to TRBJ1-2; maybe TRBD1 (6 bases). CDR3 size: 13 residues. Germline V lookup: CDR1 SGHTA, CDR2 FQGNSA. V was shortened by 2 bases and J by 4 bases, with 8 bases between the two germline ends. For the CDR3, the DNA is TGTGCCAGCAGCTTACTAGGGGGCTATGGCTACACCTTC. This sequence encodes CASSLLGGYGYTF.

This clone was seen only a few times. The gene calls are TRBV19 and TRBJ1-5; the match to TRBD1 covers 7 bases. The CDR3 has 14 amino acids. V was pared by 3 bases and J by 4 bases, with 3 bases of the junction left unmatched. The germline V gene encodes CDR1 LNHDA and CDR2 SQIVND (reference sequence). The CDR3 sequence is CASSMGQKNQPQHF. The CDR3 nucleotides read TGTGCCAGTAGTATGGGACAGAAGAATCAGCCCCAGCATTTT.

The rearrangement links TRBV3-1 (or the pseudogene TRBV3-2) to TRBJ1-5; 10 nucleotides match TRBD1. The CDR3 sequence is 13 residues long. Germline V CDR1 and CDR2: LGHDT, YNNKEL (reference sequence). V shed 4 bases and J 6 bases; nucleotides not matched to a gene: 0. CDR3 in amino acids: CASSRDRGQPQHF. For the CDR3, the DNA is TGTGCCAGCAGCCGGGACAGGGGTCAGCCCCAGCATTTT.

This chain connects TRBV19 to TRBJ1-1; tentatively, D is TRBD1 (5 bases). Per the germline V gene, CDR1 is LNHDA and CDR2 is SQIVND (reference sequence). The CDR3 spans 16 residues. The ends were cut back, 6 bases at V and 0 bases at J, with 17 bases in the middle. The CDR3 region has the DNA TGTGCCAGTAGCTCTCTAGGCAGGGATCTGAACACTGAAGCTTTCTTT. As protein: CASSSLGRDLNTEAFF.

V gene TRBV5-1 combines with J gene TRBJ2-2; 7 bases are a match to TRBD2. J was trimmed by 3 bases and V by 7 bases; bases with no gene match: 12. The germline V gene has CDR1 SGHRS and CDR2 YFSETQ. The CDR3 contains 16 residues. The CDR3: CASGRSGGRDTGELFF. The CDR3 nucleotides are TGCGCCAGCGGGAGGTCGGGAGGAAGAGACACCGGGGAGCTGTTTTTT.